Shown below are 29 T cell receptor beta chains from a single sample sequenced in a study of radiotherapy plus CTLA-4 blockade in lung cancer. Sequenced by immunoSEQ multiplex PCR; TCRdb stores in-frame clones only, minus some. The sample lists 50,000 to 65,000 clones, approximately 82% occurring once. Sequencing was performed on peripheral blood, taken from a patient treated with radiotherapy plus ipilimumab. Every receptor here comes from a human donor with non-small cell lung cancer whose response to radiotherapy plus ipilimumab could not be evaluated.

The CDR3 here is CARSSADSVRYGYTF. The DNA for the CDR3 is TGTGCCAGAAGCTCTGCCGACTCGGTGAGGTATGGCTACACCTTC. The chain has TRBV7-5 and TRBJ1-2. TRBV7-5 has pseudogene status. This CDR3 region has 15 residues.

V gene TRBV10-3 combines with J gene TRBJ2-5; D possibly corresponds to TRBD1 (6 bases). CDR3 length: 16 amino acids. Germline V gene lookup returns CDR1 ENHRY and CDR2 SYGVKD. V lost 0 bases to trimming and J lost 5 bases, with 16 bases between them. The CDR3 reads CAISESTQGRRETQYF. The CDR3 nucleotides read TGTGCCATCAGTGAGTCGACCCAGGGGCGTAGGGAGACCCAGTACTTC.

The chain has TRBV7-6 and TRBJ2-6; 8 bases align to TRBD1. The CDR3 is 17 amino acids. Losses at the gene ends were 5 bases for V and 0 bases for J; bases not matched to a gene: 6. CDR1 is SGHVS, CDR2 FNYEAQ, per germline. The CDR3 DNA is TGTGCCAGCAGCGCCGGGACAGGCCTCTCTGGGGCCAACGTCCTGACTTTC. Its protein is CASSAGTGLSGANVLTF.

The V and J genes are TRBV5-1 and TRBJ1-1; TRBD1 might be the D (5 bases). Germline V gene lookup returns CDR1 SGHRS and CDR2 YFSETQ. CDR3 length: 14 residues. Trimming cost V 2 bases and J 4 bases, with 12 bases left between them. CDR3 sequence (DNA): TGCGCCAGCAGCTTAGAAGGCAGGGCCACTGAAGCTTTCTTT. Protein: CASSLEGRATEAFF.

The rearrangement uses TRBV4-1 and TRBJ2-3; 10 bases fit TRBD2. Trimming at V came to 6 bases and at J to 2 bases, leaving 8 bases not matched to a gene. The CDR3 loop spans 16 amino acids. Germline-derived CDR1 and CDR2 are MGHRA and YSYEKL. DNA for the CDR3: TGCGCCAGCAGGTCTAGCGGGGGAGCATCCACAGATACGCAGTATTTT. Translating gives CASRSSGGASTDTQYF.

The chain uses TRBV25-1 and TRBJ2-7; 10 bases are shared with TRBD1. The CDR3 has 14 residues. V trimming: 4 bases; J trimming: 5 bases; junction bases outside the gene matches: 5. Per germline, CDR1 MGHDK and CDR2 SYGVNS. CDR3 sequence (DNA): TGTGCCAGCAGTGGGGACAGGGGTACCCACGAGCAGTACTTC. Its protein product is CASSGDRGTHEQYF.

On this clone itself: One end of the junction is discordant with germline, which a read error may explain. The CDR3 reads CVSLRGARGSPLHF. CDR3 bases: TGTGTCAGCCTTCGGGGGGCACGGGGTTCACCCCTCCACTTT. The V and J genes are TRBV5-5 and TRBJ1-6, with D perhaps TRBD1 (6 bases). Germline V gene sequence: CDR1 SGHKS, CDR2 YYEKEE (reference sequence). The CDR3 contains 14 residues.

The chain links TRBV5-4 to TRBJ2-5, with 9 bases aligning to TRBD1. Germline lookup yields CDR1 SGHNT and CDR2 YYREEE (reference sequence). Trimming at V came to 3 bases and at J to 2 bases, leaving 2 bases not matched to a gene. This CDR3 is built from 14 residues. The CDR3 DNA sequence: TGTGCCAGCAGCTGGGACAGGGTTCAAGAGACCCAGTACTTC. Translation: CASSWDRVQETQYF.

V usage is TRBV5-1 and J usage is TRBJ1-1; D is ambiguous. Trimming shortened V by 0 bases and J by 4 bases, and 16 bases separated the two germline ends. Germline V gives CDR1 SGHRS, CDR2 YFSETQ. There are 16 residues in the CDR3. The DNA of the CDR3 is TGCGCCAGCAGCTTGGATATGAGGGTTTCGGGCACTGAAGCTTTCTTT. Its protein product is CASSLDMRVSGTEAFF.

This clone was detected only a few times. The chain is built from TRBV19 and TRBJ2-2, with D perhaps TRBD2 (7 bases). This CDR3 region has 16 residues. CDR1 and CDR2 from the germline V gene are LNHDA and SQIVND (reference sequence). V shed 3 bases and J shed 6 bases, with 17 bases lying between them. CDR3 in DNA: TGTGCCAGTAGTATCGGACCTAGGGGGGGGGCCGGGGAGCTGTTTTTT. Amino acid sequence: CASSIGPRGGAGELFF.

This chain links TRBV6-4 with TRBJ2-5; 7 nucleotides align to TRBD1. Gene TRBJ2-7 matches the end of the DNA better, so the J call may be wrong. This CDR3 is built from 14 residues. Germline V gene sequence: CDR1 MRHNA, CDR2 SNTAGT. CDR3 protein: CASSVYRGSYEQYF. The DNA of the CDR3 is TGTGCCAGCAGTGTATACAGGGGCTCCTACGAGCAGTACTTC.

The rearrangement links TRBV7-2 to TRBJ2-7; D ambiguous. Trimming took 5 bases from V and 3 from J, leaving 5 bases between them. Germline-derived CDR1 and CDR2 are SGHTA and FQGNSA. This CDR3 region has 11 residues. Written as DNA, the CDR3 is TGTGCCAGCAGCCGTTACTACGAGCAGTACTTC. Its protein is CASSRYYEQYF.

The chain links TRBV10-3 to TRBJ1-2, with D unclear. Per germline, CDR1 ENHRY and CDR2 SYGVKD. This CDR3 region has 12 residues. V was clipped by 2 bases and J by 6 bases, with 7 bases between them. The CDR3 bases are TGTGCCATCAGTGAGGGCTCAAATGGCTACACCTTC. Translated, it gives CAISEGSNGYTF.

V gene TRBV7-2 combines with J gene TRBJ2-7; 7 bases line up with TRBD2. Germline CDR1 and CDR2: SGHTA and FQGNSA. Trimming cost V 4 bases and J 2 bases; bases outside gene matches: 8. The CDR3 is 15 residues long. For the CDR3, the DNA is TGTGCCAGCAGCTCCCAAAGCGGGGCCCCCTACGAGCAGTACTTC. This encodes CASSSQSGAPYEQYF.

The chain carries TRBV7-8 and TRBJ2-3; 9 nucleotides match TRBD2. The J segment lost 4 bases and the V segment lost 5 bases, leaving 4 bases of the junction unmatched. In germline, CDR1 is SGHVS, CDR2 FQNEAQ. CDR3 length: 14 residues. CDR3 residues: CASSHWTSADTQYF. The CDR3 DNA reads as TGTGCCAGCAGCCACTGGACTAGCGCAGATACGCAGTATTTT.

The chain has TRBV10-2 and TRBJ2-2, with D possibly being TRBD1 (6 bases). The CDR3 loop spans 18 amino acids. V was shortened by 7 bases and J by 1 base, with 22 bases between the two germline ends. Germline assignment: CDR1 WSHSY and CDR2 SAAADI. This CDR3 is CASKTGTRPILNTGELFF. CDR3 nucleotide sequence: TGCGCCAGCAAAACCGGGACACGACCAATTTTGAACACCGGGGAGCTGTTTTTT.

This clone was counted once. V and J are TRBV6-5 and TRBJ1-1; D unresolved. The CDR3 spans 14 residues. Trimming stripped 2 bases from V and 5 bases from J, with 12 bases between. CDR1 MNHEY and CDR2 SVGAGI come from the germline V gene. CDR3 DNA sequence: TGTGCCAGCAGTTACGGTGCAGGTGGGACTGAAGCTTTCTTT. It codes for CASSYGAGGTEAFF.

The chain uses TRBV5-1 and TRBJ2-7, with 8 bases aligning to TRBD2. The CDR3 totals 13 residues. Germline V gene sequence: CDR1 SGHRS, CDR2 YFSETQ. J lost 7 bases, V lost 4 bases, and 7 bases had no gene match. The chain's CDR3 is CASSAGLGGEQYF. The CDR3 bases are TGCGCCAGCAGCGCGGGACTAGGTGGGGAGCAGTACTTC.

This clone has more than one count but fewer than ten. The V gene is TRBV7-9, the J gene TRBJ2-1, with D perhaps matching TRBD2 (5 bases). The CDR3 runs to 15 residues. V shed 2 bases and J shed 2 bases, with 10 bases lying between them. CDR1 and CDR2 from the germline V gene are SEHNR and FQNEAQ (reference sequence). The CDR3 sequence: CASSLILATYNEQFF. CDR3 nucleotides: TGTGCCAGCAGCTTAATCCTAGCCACCTACAATGAGCAGTTCTTC.

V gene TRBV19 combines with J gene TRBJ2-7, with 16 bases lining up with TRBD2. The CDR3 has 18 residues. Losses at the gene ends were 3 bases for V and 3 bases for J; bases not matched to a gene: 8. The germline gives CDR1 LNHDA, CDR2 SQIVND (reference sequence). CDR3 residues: CASSMEGLAGGPGYEQYF. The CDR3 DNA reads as TGTGCCAGTAGTATGGAGGGACTAGCGGGGGGGCCCGGCTACGAGCAGTACTTC.

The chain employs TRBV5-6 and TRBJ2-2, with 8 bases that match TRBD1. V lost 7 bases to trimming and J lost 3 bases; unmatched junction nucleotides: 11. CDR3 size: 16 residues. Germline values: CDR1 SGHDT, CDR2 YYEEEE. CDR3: CASGRPGTGHTGELFF. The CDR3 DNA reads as TGTGCCAGCGGAAGGCCCGGGACAGGACACACCGGGGAGCTGTTTTTT.

CDR3 residues: CASSRRLGTDTQYF. CDR3 nucleotide sequence: TGCGCCAGCAGCAGAAGACTCGGCACAGATACGCAGTATTTT. The V call is TRBV5-1, the J call TRBJ2-3; D remains unclear. Germline V CDR1 and CDR2: SGHRS, YFSETQ. The V gene lost 4 bases and the J gene lost 1 base, with 10 bases spanning the gap. The CDR3 sequence is 14 residues long.

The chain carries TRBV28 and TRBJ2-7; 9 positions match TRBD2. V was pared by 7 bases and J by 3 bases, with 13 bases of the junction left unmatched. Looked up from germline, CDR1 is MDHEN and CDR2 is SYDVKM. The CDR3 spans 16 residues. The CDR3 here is CASKRTGTSRIYEQYF. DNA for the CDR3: TGTGCCAGCAAGAGGACCGGGACTAGCAGAATCTACGAGCAGTACTTC.

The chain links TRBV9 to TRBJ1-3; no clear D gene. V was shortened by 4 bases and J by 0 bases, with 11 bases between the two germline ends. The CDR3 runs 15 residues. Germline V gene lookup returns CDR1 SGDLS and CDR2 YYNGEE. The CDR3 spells CASSPSQLSGNTIYF. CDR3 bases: TGTGCCAGCAGCCCATCTCAACTCTCTGGAAACACCATATATTTT.

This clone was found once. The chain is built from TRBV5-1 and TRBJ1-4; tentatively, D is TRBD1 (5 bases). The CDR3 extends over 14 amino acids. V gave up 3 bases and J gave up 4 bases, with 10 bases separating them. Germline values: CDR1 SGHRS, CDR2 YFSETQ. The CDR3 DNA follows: TGCGCCAGCAGCTACAGGTTCCTTAATGAAAAACTGTTTTTT. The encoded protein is CASSYRFLNEKLFF.

As DNA, the CDR3 is TGTGCCAGCAGCTTTAGCGGGGATCACTACAATGAGCAGTTCTTC. Translated, it gives CASSFSGDHYNEQFF. The V gene is TRBV7-2, the J gene TRBJ2-1; the match to TRBD2 covers 8 bases. The CDR3 sequence is 15 residues long. CDR1 is SGHTA, CDR2 FQGNSA, per germline. Trimming removed 3 bases from V and 3 bases from J; junction bases left unmatched: 4.

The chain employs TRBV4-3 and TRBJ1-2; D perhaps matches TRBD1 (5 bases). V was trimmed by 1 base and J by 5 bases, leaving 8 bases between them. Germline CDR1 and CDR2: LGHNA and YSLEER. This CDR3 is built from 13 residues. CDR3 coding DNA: TGCGCCAGCAGCCAAGGGGGCCCGTATGGCTACACCTTC. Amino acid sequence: CASSQGGPYGYTF.

The CDR3 is CASSWALAGGTDTQYF. The CDR3 nucleotides read TGTGCCAGTAGTTGGGCCCTAGCGGGGGGCACAGATACGCAGTATTTT. J is TRBJ2-3 and V is TRBV19; TRBD2 matches 10 bases. V was clipped by 5 bases and J by 1 base; unmatched bases: 6. CDR1 LNHDA and CDR2 SQIVND come from the germline V gene (reference sequence). There are 16 residues in the CDR3.

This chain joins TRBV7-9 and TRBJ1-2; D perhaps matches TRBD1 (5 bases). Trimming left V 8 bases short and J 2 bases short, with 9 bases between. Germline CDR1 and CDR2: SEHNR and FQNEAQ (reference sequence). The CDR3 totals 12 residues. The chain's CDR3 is CASPTGNYGYTF. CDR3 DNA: TGTGCCAGCCCTACAGGAAACTATGGCTACACCTTC.